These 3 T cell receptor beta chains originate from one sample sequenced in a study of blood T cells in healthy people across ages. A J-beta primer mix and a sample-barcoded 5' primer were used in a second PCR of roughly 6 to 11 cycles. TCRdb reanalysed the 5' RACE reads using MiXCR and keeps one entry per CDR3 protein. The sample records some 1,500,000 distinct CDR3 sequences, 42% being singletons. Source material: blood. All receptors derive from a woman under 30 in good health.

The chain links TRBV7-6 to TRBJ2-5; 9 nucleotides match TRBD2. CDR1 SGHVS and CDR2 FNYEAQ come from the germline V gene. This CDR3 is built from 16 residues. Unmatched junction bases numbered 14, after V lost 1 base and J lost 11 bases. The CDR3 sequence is CASSLGGRGIQNEQYF. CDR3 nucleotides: TGTGCCAGCAGCTTAGGCGGGAGGGGTATACAAAATGAGCAGTACTTC.

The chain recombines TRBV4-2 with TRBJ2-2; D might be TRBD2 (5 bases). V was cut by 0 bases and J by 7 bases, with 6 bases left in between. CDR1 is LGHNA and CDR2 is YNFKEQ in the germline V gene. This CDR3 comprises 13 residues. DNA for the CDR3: TGTGCCAGCAGCCAAGAACGGGACGGGGAGCTGTTTTTT. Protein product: CASSQERDGELFF.

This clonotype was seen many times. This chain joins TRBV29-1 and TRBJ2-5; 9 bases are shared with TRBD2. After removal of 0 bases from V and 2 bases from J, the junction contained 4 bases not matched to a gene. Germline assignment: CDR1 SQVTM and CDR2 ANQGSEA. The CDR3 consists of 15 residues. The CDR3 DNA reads TGCAGCGTTGAAGACTGGACTAGCGATCAAGAGACCCAGTACTTC. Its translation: CSVEDWTSDQETQYF. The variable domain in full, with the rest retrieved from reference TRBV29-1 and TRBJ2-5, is SAVISQKPSRDICQRGTSLTIQCQVDSQVTMMFWYRQQPGQSLTLIATANQGSEATYESGFVIDKFPISRPNLTFSTLTVSNMSPEDSSIYLCSVEDWTSDQETQYFGPGTRLLVL.